These T cell receptor beta chains were read from a single sample in a study of technical replicates of blood from several donors. The table came from immunoSEQ multiplex PCR; TCRdb's copy has only in-frame clones and leaves some out. The sample contains about 76,000 clones, around 85% of which appear only once. Sequencing was done on a sample of PBMCs. These receptors were collected from a human donor in good health. Some clones in this sample may be carry-over from other donors' samples. CDR3s include the opening cysteine and the closing phenylalanine or tryptophan. A D gene is named only where the DNA matches it firmly. Not every row has a clone size; where given, it reads once, few, many or a size class.

clone_size j_call v_call d_call cdr3_nt cdr3_aa
NA TRBJ2-1 TRBV11-2 TRBD2 TGTGCCAGCAGCCCGAGACTACTAGCGGACCAGAACTCCTACAATGAGCAGTTCTTC CASSPRLLADQNSYNEQFF
NA TRBJ2-3 TRBV5-1 TRBD1 TGCGCCAGCAGCCAATATGGGGCAGGGGGCCAAGATACGCAGTATTTT CASSQYGAGGQDTQYF
NA TRBJ1-4 TRBV7-6 TRBD1 TGTGCCAGCAGCGGGACAGGGTTTAATGAAAAACTGTTTTTT CASSGTGFNEKLFF
NA TRBJ2-7 TRBV7-9 TRBD1 TGTGCCAGCAGCGCCCGGGACAGCCACTACGAGCAGTACTTC CASSARDSHYEQYF
NA TRBJ2-2 TRBV9 TRBD2 TGTGCCAGCAGCGCCAGCGGGAAGAACACCGGGGAGCTGTTTTTT CASSASGKNTGELFF
once TRBJ1-6 TRBV7-3 TRBD1 TGTGCCAGCAGCCCGGGGACAGCCAATTCACCCCTCCACTTT CASSPGTANSPLHF
NA TRBJ2-2 TRBV23-1 TRBD1 TGCGCCAGCACACAGGACAGGGCGGATACCGGGGAGCTGTTTTTT CASTQDRADTGELFF
NA TRBJ2-3 TRBV14 NA TGTGCCAGCAGCCATATTCCGGAGACGCAGTATTTT CASSHIPETQYF
NA TRBJ1-1 TRBV13 TRBD1 TGTGCCAGCAGCTCCCGGACAGGGGGCTGGGTTACTGAAGCTTTCTTT CASSSRTGGWVTEAFF
NA TRBJ1-6 TRBV10-3 NA TGTGCCATCAGGGACAGCTATAATTCACCCCTCCACTTT CAIRDSYNSPLHF